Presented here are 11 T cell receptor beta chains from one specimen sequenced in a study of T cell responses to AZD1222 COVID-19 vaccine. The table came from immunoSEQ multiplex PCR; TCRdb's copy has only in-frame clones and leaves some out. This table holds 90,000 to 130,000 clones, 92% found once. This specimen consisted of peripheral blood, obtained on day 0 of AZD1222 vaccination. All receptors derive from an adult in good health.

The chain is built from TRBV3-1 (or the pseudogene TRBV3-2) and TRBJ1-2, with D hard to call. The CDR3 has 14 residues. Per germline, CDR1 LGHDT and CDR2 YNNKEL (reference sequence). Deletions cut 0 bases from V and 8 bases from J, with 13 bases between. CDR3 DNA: TGTGCCAGCAGCCAAGACCCTACCCCCTGGGGCTACACCTTC. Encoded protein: CASSQDPTPWGYTF.

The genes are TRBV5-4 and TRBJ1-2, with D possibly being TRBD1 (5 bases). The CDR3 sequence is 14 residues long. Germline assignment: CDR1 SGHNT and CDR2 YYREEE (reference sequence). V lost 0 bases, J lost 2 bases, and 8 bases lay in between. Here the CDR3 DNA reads TGTGCCAGCAGCTTGGGACAGCGAAACTATGGCTACACCTTC. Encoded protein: CASSLGQRNYGYTF.

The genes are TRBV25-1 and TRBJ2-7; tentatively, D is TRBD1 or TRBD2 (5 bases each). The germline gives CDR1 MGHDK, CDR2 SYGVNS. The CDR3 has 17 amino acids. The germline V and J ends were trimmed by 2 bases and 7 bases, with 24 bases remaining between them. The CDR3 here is CASSEGGLGASPGEQYF. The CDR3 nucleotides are TGTGCCAGCAGTGAAGGGGGTTTAGGAGCGTCCCCGGGGGAGCAGTACTTC.

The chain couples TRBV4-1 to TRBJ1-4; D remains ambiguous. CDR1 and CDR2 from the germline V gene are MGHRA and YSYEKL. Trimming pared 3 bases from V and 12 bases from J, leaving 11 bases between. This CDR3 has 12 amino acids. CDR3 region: CASSHIVGELFF. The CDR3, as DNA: TGCGCCAGCAGCCATATTGTGGGAGAACTGTTTTTT.

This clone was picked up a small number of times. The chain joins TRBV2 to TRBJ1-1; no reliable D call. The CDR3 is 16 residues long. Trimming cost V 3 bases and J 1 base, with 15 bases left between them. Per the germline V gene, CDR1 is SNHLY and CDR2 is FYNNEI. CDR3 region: CASSESTLIRNTEAFF. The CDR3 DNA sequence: TGTGCCAGCAGTGAGTCCACTCTCATCCGGAACACTGAAGCTTTCTTT.

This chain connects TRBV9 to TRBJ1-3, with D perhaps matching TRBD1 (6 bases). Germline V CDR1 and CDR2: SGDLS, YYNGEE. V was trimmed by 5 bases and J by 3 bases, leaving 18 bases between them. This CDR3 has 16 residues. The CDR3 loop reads CASRPTGSNSGNTIYF. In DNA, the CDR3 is TGTGCCAGCAGGCCTACAGGGAGTAATAGTGGAAACACCATATATTTT. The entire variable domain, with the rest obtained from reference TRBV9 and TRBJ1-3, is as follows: DSGVTQTPKHLITATGQRVTLRCSPRSGDLSVYWYQQSLDQGLQFLIQYYNGEERAKGNILERFSAQQFPDLHSELNLSSLELGDSALYFCASRPTGSNSGNTIYFGEGSWLTVV.

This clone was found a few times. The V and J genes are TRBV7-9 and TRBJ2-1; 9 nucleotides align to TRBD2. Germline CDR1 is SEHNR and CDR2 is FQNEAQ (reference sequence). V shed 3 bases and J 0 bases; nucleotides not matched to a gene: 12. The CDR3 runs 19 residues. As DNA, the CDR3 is TGTGCCAGCAGCTTTGGCGCAGCGGGGGGCCGAAGCTCCTACAATGAGCAGTTCTTC. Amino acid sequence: CASSFGAAGGRSSYNEQFF.

This CDR3 is CASSLPTGDVNTIYF. The CDR3 DNA follows: TGCGCCAGCAGCTTGCCGACAGGGGATGTCAACACCATATATTTT. The J gene is TRBJ1-3, the V gene TRBV5-1; 8 bases are shared with TRBD1. Germline assignment: CDR1 SGHRS and CDR2 YFSETQ. V was pared by 1 base and J by 7 bases, with 7 bases of the junction left unmatched. CDR3 length equals 15 residues. The entire variable domain, with the rest obtained from reference TRBV5-1 and TRBJ1-3, is as follows: KAGVTQTPRYLIKTRGQQVTLSCSPISGHRSVSWYQQTPGQGLQFLFEYFSETQRNKGNFPGRFSGRQFSNSRSEMNVSTLELGDSALYLCASSLPTGDVNTIYFGEGSWLTVV.

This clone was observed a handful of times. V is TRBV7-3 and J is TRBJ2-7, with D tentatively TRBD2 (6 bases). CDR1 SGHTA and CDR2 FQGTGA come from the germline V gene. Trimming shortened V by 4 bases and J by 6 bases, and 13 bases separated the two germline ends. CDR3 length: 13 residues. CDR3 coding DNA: TGTGCCAGCAGCTCCACAAGGGGAGGCGAGCAGTACTTC. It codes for CASSSTRGGEQYF.

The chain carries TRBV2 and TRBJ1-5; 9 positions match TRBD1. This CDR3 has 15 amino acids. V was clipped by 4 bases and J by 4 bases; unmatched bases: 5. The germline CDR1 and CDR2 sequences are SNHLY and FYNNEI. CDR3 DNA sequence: TGTGCCAGCAGTGTCGACAGGGGGATTAATCAGCCCCAGCATTTT. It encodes CASSVDRGINQPQHF.

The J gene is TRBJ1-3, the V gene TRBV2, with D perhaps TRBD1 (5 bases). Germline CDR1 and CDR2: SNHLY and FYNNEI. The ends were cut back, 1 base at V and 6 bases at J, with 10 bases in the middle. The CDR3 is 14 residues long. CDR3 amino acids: CASSEEGTVNTIYF. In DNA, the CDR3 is TGTGCCAGCAGTGAAGAGGGGACGGTAAACACCATATATTTT.